These 19 T cell receptor beta chains share one sample of origin, sequenced in a study of blood T cell repertoires in COVID-19. Clones were sequenced by immunoSEQ multiplex PCR, and TCRdb holds only the in-frame ones, with some missing. The repertoire holds 150,000 to 200,000 clones, with approximately 85% as singletons. The sample taken for sequencing was PBMCs or T cells enriched from blood (not recorded which). Every receptor here comes from a man aged 35 to 55 who had recovered from COVID-19.

This sequence joins TRBV5-6 and TRBJ2-5, with 7 bases identical to TRBD2. The CDR3 has 13 residues. The ends lost 1 base at V and 5 bases at J; junction bases unmatched: 2. Per germline, CDR1 SGHDT and CDR2 YYEEEE. CDR3 sequence reads: CASSLPGRETQYF. CDR3 nucleotide sequence: TGTGCCAGCAGCTTGCCCGGGAGGGAGACCCAGTACTTC.

The chain links TRBV10-3 to TRBJ1-5; perhaps TRBD1 as D (6 bases). V was trimmed by 3 bases and J by 2 bases, leaving 11 bases between them. The CDR3 consists of 15 residues. Germline assignment: CDR1 ENHRY and CDR2 SYGVKD. CDR3 protein: CAISEEAGGNQPQHF. The CDR3 DNA sequence: TGTGCCATCAGTGAAGAGGCAGGGGGCAATCAGCCCCAGCATTTT.

The rearrangement joins TRBV6-5 to TRBJ1-3; D is unresolved. The germline V gene encodes CDR1 MNHEY and CDR2 SVGAGI. CDR3 length: 15 amino acids. The V end was cut by 6 bases, the J end by 2 bases, with 14 bases between. The DNA of the CDR3 is TGTGCCAGCAGCTTAGGGAGAAGAGCTGGAAACACCATATATTTT. It encodes CASSLGRRAGNTIYF.

About this clone itself: This CDR3 is also generated by other DNA sequences in the sample. The chain couples TRBV13 to TRBJ1-1; tentative D call: TRBD1 (6 bases). Per germline, CDR1 PRHDT and CDR2 FYEKMQ (reference sequence). V was trimmed by 2 bases and J by 1 base, leaving 8 bases between them. The length of the CDR3 is 14 residues. CDR3 region: CASSLTGPNTEAFF. The DNA of the CDR3 is TGTGCCAGCAGCTTAACAGGGCCGAACACTGAAGCTTTCTTT.

The table lists this clone with a few counts. The chain recombines TRBV11-2 with TRBJ2-1, with D tentatively TRBD2 (6 bases). V lost 2 bases and J lost 0, with 14 bases in between. Germline lookup yields CDR1 SGHAT and CDR2 FQNNGV. The CDR3 extends over 17 amino acids. The DNA for the CDR3 is TGTGCCAGCAGCTTACAACCCCCAGCGGGCTCCTACAATGAGCAGTTCTTC. Translated, it gives CASSLQPPAGSYNEQFF.

This clone was observed at least ten times. The genes are TRBV4-1 and TRBJ2-7, with D uncertain. The CDR3 consists of 13 residues. Trimming took 1 base from V and 4 from J, leaving 8 bases between them. Germline V lookup: CDR1 MGHRA, CDR2 YSYEKL. As DNA, the CDR3 is TGCGCCAGCAGCCAAGTCTTCGGGTACGAGCAGTACTTC. Its protein product is CASSQVFGYEQYF.

The rearrangement joins TRBV11-3 to TRBJ1-1; 7 bases map to TRBD1. V was pared by 0 bases and J by 4 bases, with 5 bases of the junction left unmatched. This CDR3 has 15 amino acids. Germline CDR1 is SGHNT and CDR2 is YENEEA. The DNA for the CDR3 is TGTGCCAGCAGCTTAGAGACAGGGTGGGCCACTGAAGCTTTCTTT. The encoded protein is CASSLETGWATEAFF.

The chain uses TRBV7-8 and TRBJ2-1, with 9 bases fitting TRBD2. V lost 2 bases and J lost 7; bases outside the gene matches: 9. Germline-derived CDR1 and CDR2 are SGHVS and FQNEAQ. The length of the CDR3 is 16 residues. This chain's CDR3 is CASSLPPGLAKNEQFF. The CDR3 DNA reads as TGTGCCAGCAGCTTACCACCAGGACTAGCGAAGAATGAGCAGTTCTTC. Together with reference TRBV7-8 and TRBJ2-1, the CDR3 gives the full variable domain: GAGVSQSPRYKVAKRGQDVALRCDPISGHVSLFWYQQALGQGPEFLTYFQNEAQLDKSGLPSDRFFAERPEGSVSTLKIQRTQQEDSAVYLCASSLPPGLAKNEQFFGPGTRLTVL.

This chain uses TRBV27 with TRBJ1-1, with a possible D match to TRBD1 (5 bases). The CDR3 totals 15 residues. Trimming left V 2 bases short and J 4 bases short, with 14 bases between. Germline CDR1 reads MNHEY; CDR2 reads SMNVEV (reference sequence). This CDR3 reads CASSLHDRGGTEAFF. The CDR3 region has the DNA TGTGCCAGCAGTTTACATGACAGAGGTGGCACTGAAGCTTTCTTT.

V gene TRBV7-6 combines with J gene TRBJ2-3; 8 bases align to TRBD2. This CDR3 region has 15 residues. Germline CDR1 SGHVS, CDR2 FNYEAQ. The V gene end was trimmed by 1 base and the J gene end by 2 bases; junction bases not matched to a gene: 2. CDR3: CASSLVAGYTDTQYF. For the CDR3, the DNA is TGTGCCAGCAGCTTAGTAGCGGGATACACAGATACGCAGTATTTT.

The CDR3 DNA reads as TGCGCCAGCAGCACGGATCCTCAGGATGGTTACAATGAGCAGTTCTTC. This gives the protein CASSTDPQDGYNEQFF. The chain links TRBV5-1 to TRBJ2-1, with D uncertain. This CDR3 spans 16 amino acids. Germline CDR1 reads SGHRS; CDR2 reads YFSETQ. V lost 4 bases, J lost 4 bases, and 18 bases lay in between.

This CDR3 reads CASSSIHSNQPQHF. The CDR3 DNA is TGTGCCAGCAGTTCCATTCATAGCAATCAGCCCCAGCATTTT. The rearrangement joins TRBV27 to TRBJ1-5; no clear D. CDR3 size: 14 residues. V dropped 4 bases and J dropped 0 bases, with 7 bases sitting between them. The germline V gene has CDR1 MNHEY and CDR2 SMNVEV (reference sequence).

This clone was recorded only once. The V call is TRBV12-3 or TRBV12-4, the J call TRBJ2-2; D is uncertain. V dropped 5 bases and J dropped 3 bases, with 4 bases sitting between them. CDR3 length: 12 amino acids. CDR3 region: CASSPYTGELFF. As DNA, the CDR3 is TGTGCCAGCAGTCCATACACCGGGGAGCTGTTTTTT.

The chain employs TRBV9 and TRBJ2-3; TRBD2 might be the D (5 bases). Trimming left V 0 bases short and J 4 bases short, with 12 bases between. This CDR3 has 15 residues. The V gene's germline CDR1 is SGDLS and CDR2 YYNGEE. CDR3 sequence reads: CASSVARLGADTQYF. CDR3 nucleotides: TGTGCCAGCAGCGTAGCGAGACTCGGGGCAGATACGCAGTATTTT.

The gene calls are TRBV18 and TRBJ1-5; a possible D gene is TRBD1 (5 bases). Trimming pared 4 bases from V and 3 bases from J, leaving 13 bases between. CDR1 and CDR2 (germline): KGHSH, LQKENI. The CDR3 sequence is 15 residues long. For the CDR3, the DNA is TGTGCCAGCTCACTAAAGACAGCGTCCAATCAGCCCCAGCATTTT. Its protein product is CASSLKTASNQPQHF. The variable domain in full, completed from reference TRBV18 and TRBJ1-5, reads NAGVMQNPRHLVRRRGQEARLRCSPMKGHSHVYWYRQLPEEGLKFMVYLQKENIIDESGMPKERFSAEFPKEGPSILRIQQVVRGDSAAYFCASSLKTASNQPQHFGDGTRLSIL.

This chain connects TRBV28 to TRBJ2-1, with a weak D call TRBD2 (5 bases). The CDR3 has 15 residues. Germline lookup yields CDR1 MDHEN and CDR2 SYDVKM. Trimming stripped 6 bases from V and 2 bases from J, with 14 bases between. The chain's CDR3 is CASSHRLTTYNEQFF. CDR3 bases: TGTGCCAGCAGCCATAGACTGACTACCTACAATGAGCAGTTCTTC.

This chain connects TRBV5-1 to TRBJ2-1; tentatively, D is TRBD2 (6 bases). V lost 1 base and J lost 7, with 15 bases in between. This CDR3 is 15 amino acids long. The V gene's germline CDR1 is SGHRS and CDR2 YFSETQ. This CDR3 reads CASSLSGGPMNEQFF. The CDR3 bases are TGCGCCAGCAGCTTGAGCGGAGGGCCTATGAATGAGCAGTTCTTC.

V usage is TRBV28 and J usage is TRBJ2-7, with D maybe TRBD2 (6 bases). The CDR3 has 14 residues. Per the germline V gene, CDR1 is MDHEN and CDR2 is SYDVKM. V was cut by 6 bases and J by 1 base, with 13 bases left in between. The CDR3 region is CASSLAGTSYEQYF. In DNA, the CDR3 is TGTGCCAGCAGCCTAGCCGGGACTTCCTACGAGCAGTACTTC.

The rearrangement links TRBV2 to TRBJ2-5; D is unclear. Per germline, CDR1 SNHLY and CDR2 FYNNEI. The CDR3 totals 11 residues. V gave up 10 bases and J gave up 5 bases, with 11 bases separating them. The CDR3 region is CATLQAETQYF. The CDR3 DNA reads as TGTGCCACTCTCCAGGCGGAGACCCAGTACTTC.